This TCR beta chain was identified during a study of OX40 agonist ivuxolimab in advanced cancers. This clone appeared once. Some clones are missing from TCRdb's copy, which holds only in-frame ones; the method was immunoSEQ multiplex PCR. Of 100,000 or so clones in the sample, less than 95% were seen once. Germline CDR1 is SGHTA and CDR2 is FQGNSA. The length of the CDR3 is 18 residues. The ends lost 5 bases at V and 0 bases at J; junction bases unmatched: 8. This receptor was taken from an adult with an advanced solid tumor such as melanoma, head and neck, liver or kidney cancer. This chain connects TRBV7-2 to TRBJ2-7; 15 nucleotides line up with TRBD2. Here the sequenced sample was CD4+ or CD8+ T cells sorted from blood, taken in a trial of the OX40 agonist ivuxolimab. The CDR3 loop reads CASSLGLAGGPSSYEQYF. CDR3 DNA: TGTGCCAGCAGCCTGGGACTAGCGGGAGGCCCGAGCTCCTACGAGCAGTACTTC.